This TCR beta chain was identified in a study of T cells in women clearing cervical HPV infection. Study-wide background: Blood came at first lesion visit for cases, post-clearance for controls. Overall study results and limits: Richness differences could reflect unmeasured T-cell content per sample. Cases carried less TRBV6-7 than controls: approximately 0.1% versus 0.16%.

The assay was immunoSEQ multiplex PCR, and TCRdb's table has in-frame clones only and misses some. This sample carries more than 30,000 clones, with approximately 7.5% going to the ten biggest clones. All participants had a single incident cervical HPV16 infection, and prevalent HPV16 infections were excluded. For this clone: No antigen is known for it. The observed sequence ends 3 residues before the CDR3 terminus, with the missing tail filled in from the germline J gene.

Trimming stripped 8 bases from V and 5 bases from J, with 21 bases between. Germline V CDR1 and CDR2: MRHNA, SNTAGT. The CDR3 contains 15 residues. The J gene is TRBJ2-5, the V gene TRBV6-4, with D maybe TRBD2 (6 bases). What was sequenced was blood buffy coat. The origin of this receptor is a woman between 18 and 75 years old with a cervical HPV16 infection that either progressed to CIN3+ or cleared (not recorded which). CDR3 DNA, as far as it was read: TGTGCCAGCGGATGGGACTCCTACCGTGAGGAGACC. The encoded protein is CASGWDSYREET. In full, the CDR3 reads CASGWDSYREETQYF.